This section outlines one T cell receptor (beta chain) sequence together with its context. The junction departs from the called germline gene at one end, perhaps through a read error. The data were produced by immunoSEQ multiplex PCR, yet TCRdb's version contains in-frame clones alone and is incomplete. The sample shows 64,000 or so clones, around 97% of them seen only once. The data were obtained in a study of technical replicates of blood from several donors. Germline CDR1 and CDR2: SEHNR and FQNEAQ (reference sequence). This CDR3 has 16 amino acids. The source is a human donor in good health. The sample was T cells isolated from PBMCs. The rearrangement links TRBV7-9 to TRBJ1-5, with 7 positions matching TRBD1. CDR3 region: CASSLWAGGSNQPQHF. In DNA form, the CDR3 reads TGTGCCAGCAGCTTATGGGCAGGGGGAAGCAACCAGCCCCAGCATTTT.